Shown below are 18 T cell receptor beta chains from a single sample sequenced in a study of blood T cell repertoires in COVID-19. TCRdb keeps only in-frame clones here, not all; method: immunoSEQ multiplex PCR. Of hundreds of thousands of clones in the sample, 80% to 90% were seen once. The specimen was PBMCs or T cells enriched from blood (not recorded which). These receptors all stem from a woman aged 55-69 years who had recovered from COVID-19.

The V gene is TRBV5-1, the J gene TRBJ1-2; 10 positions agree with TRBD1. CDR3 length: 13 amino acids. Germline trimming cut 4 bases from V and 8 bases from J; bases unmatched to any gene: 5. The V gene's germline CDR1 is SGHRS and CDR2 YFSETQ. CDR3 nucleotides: TGCGCCAGCAGCCAAGGGACAGGGGACGGCTACACCTTC. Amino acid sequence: CASSQGTGDGYTF.

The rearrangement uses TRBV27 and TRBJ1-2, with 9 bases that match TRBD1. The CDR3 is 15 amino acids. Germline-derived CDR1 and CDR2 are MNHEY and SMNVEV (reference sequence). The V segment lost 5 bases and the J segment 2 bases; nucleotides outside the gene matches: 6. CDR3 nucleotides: TGTGCCAGCAGTGACCCCGGGACAGGGAACTATGGCTACACCTTC. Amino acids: CASSDPGTGNYGYTF.

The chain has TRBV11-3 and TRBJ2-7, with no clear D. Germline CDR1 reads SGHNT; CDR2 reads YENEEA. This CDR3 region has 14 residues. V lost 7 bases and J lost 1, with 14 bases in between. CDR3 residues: CASTLFPVSYEQYF. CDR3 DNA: TGTGCCAGCACGCTTTTCCCGGTATCCTACGAGCAGTACTTC.

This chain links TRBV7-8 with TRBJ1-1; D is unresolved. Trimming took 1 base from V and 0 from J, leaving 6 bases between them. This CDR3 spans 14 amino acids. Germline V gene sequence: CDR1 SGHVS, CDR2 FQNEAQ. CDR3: CASSLGQMNTEAFF. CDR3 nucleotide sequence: TGTGCCAGCAGCTTAGGGCAAATGAACACTGAAGCTTTCTTT.

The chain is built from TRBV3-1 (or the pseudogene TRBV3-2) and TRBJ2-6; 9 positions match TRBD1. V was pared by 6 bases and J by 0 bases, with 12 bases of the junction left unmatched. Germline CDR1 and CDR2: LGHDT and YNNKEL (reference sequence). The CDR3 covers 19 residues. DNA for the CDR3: TGTGCCAGCAGGCTCTTCCGCGGGACAGGGTTCTCTGGGGCCAACGTCCTGACTTTC. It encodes CASRLFRGTGFSGANVLTF.

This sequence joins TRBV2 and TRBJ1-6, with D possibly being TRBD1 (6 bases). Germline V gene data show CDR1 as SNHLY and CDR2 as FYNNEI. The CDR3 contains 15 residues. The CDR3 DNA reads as TGTGCTAGTAAATACAGGGAGCTTGGGGATTCACCCCTCCACTTT. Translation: CASKYRELGDSPLHF.

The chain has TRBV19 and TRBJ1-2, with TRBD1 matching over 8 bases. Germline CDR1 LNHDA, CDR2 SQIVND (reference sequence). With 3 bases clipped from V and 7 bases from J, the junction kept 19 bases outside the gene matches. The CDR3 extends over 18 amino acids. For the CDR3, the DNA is TGTGCCAGTAGTATTGGGATGGGTCAGGGGGCGCGAGTTCCTGGCTACACCTTC. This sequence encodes CASSIGMGQGARVPGYTF.

CDR3 region: CASKGQGSGGELFF. CDR3 in DNA: TGTGCCAGCAAGGGACAGGGGTCGGGCGGGGAGCTGTTTTTT. V gene TRBV2 combines with J gene TRBJ2-2; 10 bases fit TRBD1. The CDR3 has 14 amino acids. Trimming at V came to 7 bases and at J to 7 bases, leaving 6 bases not matched to a gene. Germline loops: CDR1 SNHLY, CDR2 FYNNEI.

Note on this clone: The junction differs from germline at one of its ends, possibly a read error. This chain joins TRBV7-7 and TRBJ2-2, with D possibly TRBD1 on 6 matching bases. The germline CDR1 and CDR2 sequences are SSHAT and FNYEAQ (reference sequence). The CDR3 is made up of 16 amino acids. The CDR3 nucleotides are TGTGCTAGCAGCCCAGCCCAGGGGATCTCCACCGGGGAGCTGTTTTTT. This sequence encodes CASSPAQGISTGELFF.

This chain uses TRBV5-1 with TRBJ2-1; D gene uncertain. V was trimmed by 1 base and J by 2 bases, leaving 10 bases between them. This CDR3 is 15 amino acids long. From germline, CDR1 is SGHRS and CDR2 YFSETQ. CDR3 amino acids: CASSLTTRTYNEQFF. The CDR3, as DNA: TGCGCCAGCAGCTTGACGACACGGACCTACAATGAGCAGTTCTTC.

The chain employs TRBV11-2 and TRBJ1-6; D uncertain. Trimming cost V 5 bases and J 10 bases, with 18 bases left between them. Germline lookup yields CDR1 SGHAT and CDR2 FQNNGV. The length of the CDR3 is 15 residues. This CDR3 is CASSPAGRGNSPLHF. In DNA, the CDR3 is TGTGCCAGCAGCCCGGCCGGGAGAGGTAACTCACCCCTCCACTTT.

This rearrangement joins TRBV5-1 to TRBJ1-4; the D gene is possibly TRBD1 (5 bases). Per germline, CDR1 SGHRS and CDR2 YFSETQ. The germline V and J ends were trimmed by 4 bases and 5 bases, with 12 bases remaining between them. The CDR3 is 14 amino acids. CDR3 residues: CASSPLGGNEKLFF. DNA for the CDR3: TGCGCCAGCAGCCCTCTCGGGGGGAATGAAAAACTGTTTTTT.

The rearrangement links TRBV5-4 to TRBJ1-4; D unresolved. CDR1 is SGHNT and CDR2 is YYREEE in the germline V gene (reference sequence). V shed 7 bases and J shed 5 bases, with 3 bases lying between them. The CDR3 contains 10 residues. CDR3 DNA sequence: TGTGCCAGCGGCAATGAAAAACTGTTTTTT. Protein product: CASGNEKLFF.

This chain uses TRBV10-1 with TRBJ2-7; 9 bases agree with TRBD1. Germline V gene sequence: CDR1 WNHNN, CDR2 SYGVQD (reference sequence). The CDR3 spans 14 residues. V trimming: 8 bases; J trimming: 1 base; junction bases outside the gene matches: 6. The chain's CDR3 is CASVGQGISYEQYV. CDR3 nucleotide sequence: TGCGCCAGCGTAGGACAGGGGATTTCCTACGAGCAGTACGTC.

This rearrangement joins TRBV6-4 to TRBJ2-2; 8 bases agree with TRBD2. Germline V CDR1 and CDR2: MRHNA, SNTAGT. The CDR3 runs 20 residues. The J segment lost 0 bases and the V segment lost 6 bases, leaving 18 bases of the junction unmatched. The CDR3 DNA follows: TGTGCCAGCAGCCCCAGGGGCAGCGGGGGCCGTAAGGCGAACACCGGGGAGCTGTTTTTT. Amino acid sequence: CASSPRGSGGRKANTGELFF.

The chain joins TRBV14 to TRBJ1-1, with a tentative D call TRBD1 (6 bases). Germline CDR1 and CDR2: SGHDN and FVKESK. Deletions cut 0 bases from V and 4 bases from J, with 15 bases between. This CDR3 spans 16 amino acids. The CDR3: CASSQDIPRGVTEAFF. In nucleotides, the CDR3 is TGTGCCAGCAGCCAAGATATTCCCAGGGGCGTCACTGAAGCTTTCTTT.

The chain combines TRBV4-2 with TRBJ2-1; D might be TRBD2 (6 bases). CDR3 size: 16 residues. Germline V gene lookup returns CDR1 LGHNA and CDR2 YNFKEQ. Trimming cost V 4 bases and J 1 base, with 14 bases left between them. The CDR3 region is CASSPPDRGSYNEQFF. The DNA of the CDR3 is TGTGCCAGCAGCCCCCCCGACCGGGGGTCCTACAATGAGCAGTTCTTC.

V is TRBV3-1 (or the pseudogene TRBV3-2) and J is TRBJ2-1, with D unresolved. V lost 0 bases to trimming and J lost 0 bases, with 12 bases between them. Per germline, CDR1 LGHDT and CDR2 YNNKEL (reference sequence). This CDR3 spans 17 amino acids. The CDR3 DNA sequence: TGTGCCAGCAGCCAAGATCTACCGGTCTCCTCCTACAATGAGCAGTTCTTC. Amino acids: CASSQDLPVSSYNEQFF.